These 13 T cell receptor beta chains were sequenced from one sample in a study of cytomegalovirus exposure and HLA in healthy donors. In the PCR, 60 Vbeta and 13 Jbeta primers were used. Sequenced by immunoSEQ multiplex PCR; TCRdb stores in-frame clones only, minus some. The profile shows roughly 60,000 clones, 70% to 80% of them singletons. What was sequenced was PBMCs. Source of these receptors: a female donor in good health and CMV-seronegative.

The chain uses TRBV7-9 and TRBJ1-2; D perhaps matches TRBD1 (5 bases). The CDR3 totals 14 residues. CDR1 and CDR2 from the germline V gene are SEHNR and FQNEAQ (reference sequence). The V gene lost 2 bases and the J gene lost 1 base, with 8 bases spanning the gap. CDR3 loop: CASSLSQGNYGYTF. CDR3 in DNA: TGTGCCAGCAGCTTATCGCAGGGTAACTATGGCTACACCTTC.

This rearrangement joins TRBV10-3 to TRBJ2-2; TRBD2 might be the D (5 bases). V was cut by 4 bases and J by 7 bases, with 10 bases left in between. In germline, CDR1 is ENHRY, CDR2 SYGVKD. CDR3 length: 13 residues. The DNA for the CDR3 is TGTGCCATCAGTGGAAGGGAGCGCGGGGAGCTGTTTTTT. As protein: CAISGRERGELFF.

The rearrangement joins TRBV7-2 to TRBJ1-3; D ambiguous. This CDR3 has 14 residues. Germline values: CDR1 SGHTA, CDR2 FQGNSA. Trimming removed 0 bases at V and 8 bases at J, with 11 bases between. CDR3 protein: CASSLARGRDTIYF. The CDR3 nucleotides read TGTGCCAGCAGCTTAGCGCGAGGGAGGGACACCATATATTTT.

The genes are TRBV2 and TRBJ1-4, with TRBD1 identical over 8 bases. Germline V gene data show CDR1 as SNHLY and CDR2 as FYNNEI. The CDR3 extends over 15 amino acids. The V and J ends lost 4 bases and 8 bases, in that order; junction bases with no gene match: 9. The CDR3 DNA follows: TGTGCCAGCAGTGGTGCCGGGACAGGTTACGAAAAACTGTTTTTT. It encodes CASSGAGTGYEKLFF. The full variable domain, with the rest looked up from reference TRBV2 and TRBJ1-4, is EPEVTQTPSHQVTQMGQEVILRCVPISNHLYFYWYRQILGQKVEFLVSFYNNEISEKSEIFDDQFSVERPDGSNFTLKIRSTKLEDSAMYFCASSGAGTGYEKLFFGSGTQLSVL.

The gene calls are TRBV18 and TRBJ2-2, with TRBD2 as a possible D gene (6 bases). V lost 0 bases and J 6 bases, leaving 8 bases between the germline ends. CDR3 size: 14 residues. Germline V gene sequence: CDR1 KGHSH, CDR2 LQKENI. CDR3 coding DNA: TGTGCCAGCTCACCACCGGGGAGGTCCGGGGAGCTGTTTTTT. This gives the protein CASSPPGRSGELFF.

The V call is TRBV28, the J call TRBJ2-7; D is perhaps TRBD2 (5 bases). V was clipped by 3 bases and J by 6 bases, with 12 bases between them. CDR1 is MDHEN and CDR2 is SYDVKM in the germline V gene. The CDR3 runs 13 residues. The CDR3 DNA reads as TGTGCCAGCAGTTTTCGCTATCGGGGCGAGCAGTACTTC. Protein: CASSFRYRGEQYF.

The rearrangement links TRBV27 to TRBJ2-7, with 7 positions matching TRBD1. J gave up 1 base and V 6 bases, and 9 bases lay outside the gene matches. Germline V gives CDR1 MNHEY, CDR2 SMNVEV (reference sequence). The CDR3 is made up of 15 amino acids. The CDR3 region has the DNA TGTGCCAGCAGGACCGGGACAGCCACTTCCTACGAGCAGTACTTC. Translating gives CASRTGTATSYEQYF.

The count of this clone is one. The chain recombines TRBV11-2 with TRBJ1-1, with D perhaps TRBD1 (5 bases). V lost 3 bases and J 7 bases, leaving 15 bases between the germline ends. The CDR3 consists of 14 residues. Germline V CDR1 and CDR2: SGHAT, FQNNGV. The CDR3 region has the DNA TGTGCCAGCAGCTTCAGGCCCGGGGGAGGTGAAGCTTTCTTT. Its translation is CASSFRPGGGEAFF.

The J gene is TRBJ2-3, the V gene TRBV5-4, with unresolved D. CDR3 length: 13 amino acids. Germline CDR1 and CDR2: SGHNT and YYREEE (reference sequence). The ends were cut back, 4 bases at V and 2 bases at J, with 8 bases in the middle. The CDR3 DNA sequence: TGTGCCAGCAGCCCCCCGTCCACAGATACGCAGTATTTT. It is translated as CASSPPSTDTQYF.

The chain uses TRBV18 and TRBJ1-1; D possibly corresponds to TRBD1 (5 bases). The CDR3 sequence is 15 residues long. The germline V gene has CDR1 KGHSH and CDR2 LQKENI. The V gene lost 5 bases and the J gene lost 6 bases, with 19 bases spanning the gap. The CDR3 region has the DNA TGTGCCAGCTCAAATTCCCCGGGGGATAGCTCTGAAGCTTTCTTT. Its translation: CASSNSPGDSSEAFF. Variable domain in full (rest from reference TRBV18 and TRBJ1-1): NAGVMQNPRHLVRRRGQEARLRCSPMKGHSHVYWYRQLPEEGLKFMVYLQKENIIDESGMPKERFSAEFPKEGPSILRIQQVVRGDSAAYFCASSNSPGDSSEAFFGQGTRLTVV.

The rearrangement links TRBV4-1 to TRBJ2-6; D gene ambiguous. With 4 bases removed from V and 0 bases from J, the gap between germline ends came to 4 bases. This CDR3 comprises 14 residues. Germline values: CDR1 MGHRA, CDR2 YSYEKL. CDR3 nucleotide sequence: TGCGCCAGCAGCCCAGGCTCTGGGGCCAACGTCCTGACTTTC. Translated: CASSPGSGANVLTF.

V gene TRBV2 combines with J gene TRBJ2-3; 7 bases align to TRBD2. V gave up 6 bases and J gave up 3 bases; unmatched junction bases: 12. From germline, CDR1 is SNHLY and CDR2 FYNNEI. The CDR3 sequence is 16 residues long. For the CDR3, the DNA is TGTGCCAGCAGGGGCTCCCGGGGCGGGGGAACAGATACGCAGTATTTT. Protein: CASRGSRGGGTDTQYF.

This rearrangement joins TRBV7-3 to TRBJ1-1; D is undetermined. CDR1 is SGHTA and CDR2 is FQGTGA in the germline V gene. The CDR3 is 13 amino acids. V was pared by 2 bases and J by 1 base, with 5 bases between. The chain's CDR3 is CASSLSQNTEAFF. The CDR3 DNA sequence: TGTGCCAGCAGCTTATCACAGAACACTGAAGCTTTCTTT.